Shown below are 27 T cell receptor beta chains from a single sample sequenced in a study of vaccination effects on CD4 cells after COVID-19. Their antigens remain unidentified. Measured with immunoSEQ multiplex PCR; TCRdb has only the in-frame clones, and not every one. The sample comprises tens of thousands of clones, around 73% of which are singletons, and about 1.2% rests with the top ten. Ahead of sequencing, the ViraFEST assay grew antigen-specific CD4+ T cells using viral peptide pools. Following a 10-day culture, CD4+ T cells were purified. Participants were vaccinated with two doses of either the BNT162b2 or mRNA-1273 vaccine. Sequenced material: CD4+ T cells from PBMCs cultured with HCoV-229E spike peptides, taken after COVID-19 vaccination. Every receptor here comes from a human donor who received a COVID-19 vaccine.

The chain couples TRBV19 to TRBJ1-1; D might be TRBD1 (6 bases). Trimming removed 3 bases from V and 0 bases from J, with 20 bases in between. The germline V gene encodes CDR1 LNHDA and CDR2 SQIVND (reference sequence). This CDR3 comprises 18 residues. The CDR3 loop is CASSIWAGAKPLNTEAFF. In DNA form, the CDR3 reads TGTGCCAGTAGTATTTGGGCAGGGGCGAAACCATTGAACACTGAAGCTTTCTTT.

This clone has a handful of counts. The chain links TRBV14 to TRBJ1-3; D remains unclear. The CDR3 has 16 residues. The germline V gene has CDR1 SGHDN and CDR2 FVKESK. V lost 0 bases to trimming and J lost 0 bases, with 9 bases between them. CDR3 amino acids: CASSQERVYSGNTIYF. CDR3 sequence (DNA): TGTGCCAGCAGCCAAGAAAGGGTCTACTCTGGAAACACCATATATTTT.

This rearrangement joins TRBV11-3 to TRBJ2-4; no definite D call. From germline, CDR1 is SGHNT and CDR2 YENEEA. Trimming stripped 0 bases from V and 0 bases from J, with 9 bases between. This CDR3 contains 16 residues. In DNA, the CDR3 is TGTGCCAGCAGCTTAGACTCCAACCTAGCCAAAAACATTCAGTACTTC. This translates into CASSLDSNLAKNIQYF.

This chain connects TRBV7-9 to TRBJ1-1; possible D gene TRBD1, 6 bases. This CDR3 is built from 13 residues. Germline CDR1 SEHNR, CDR2 FQNEAQ (reference sequence). The V end lost 6 bases, the J end lost 4 bases, and 12 bases lay between the germline ends. For the CDR3, the DNA is TGTGCCAGCAGTTCTGACAGGACCACTGAAGCTTTCTTT. This encodes CASSSDRTTEAFF.

The chain couples TRBV11-3 to TRBJ1-1; 7 nucleotides align to TRBD1. V was pared by 8 bases and J by 5 bases, with 11 bases of the junction left unmatched. The V gene's germline CDR1 is SGHNT and CDR2 YENEEA. The CDR3 is 14 amino acids. CDR3 DNA: TGTGCCAGCCTCCGCCGGGACAGTGGGACTGAAGCTTTCTTT. Its protein is CASLRRDSGTEAFF.

The rearrangement joins TRBV5-1 to TRBJ2-7; TRBD2 might be the D (5 bases). V lost 0 bases and J 2 bases, leaving 12 bases between the germline ends. The CDR3 contains 15 residues. The germline V gene has CDR1 SGHRS and CDR2 YFSETQ. The CDR3 bases are TGCGCCAGCAGCTTGGGGACGGAGGCCACCTACGAGCAGTACGTC. Translating it yields CASSLGTEATYEQYV.

This chain links TRBV4-1 with TRBJ2-3, with D possibly being TRBD2 (6 bases). The CDR3 consists of 16 residues. Per germline, CDR1 MGHRA and CDR2 YSYEKL. V gave up 8 bases and J gave up 4 bases, with 22 bases separating them. CDR3 nucleotide sequence: TGCGCCAGCCGCACTTCGACTAGATATGTGGCAGATACGCAGTATTTT. Translation: CASRTSTRYVADTQYF.

The gene calls are TRBV30 and TRBJ1-5; D unclear. Trimming took 2 bases from V and 3 from J, leaving 14 bases between them. CDR3 length: 15 residues. The V gene's germline CDR1 is GTSNPN and CDR2 SVGIG (reference sequence). The DNA for the CDR3 is TGTGCCTGGAGTAAACGAGGGCCCCTCAATCAGCCCCAGCATTTT. This translates into CAWSKRGPLNQPQHF.

The chain recombines TRBV7-3 with TRBJ1-6; the match to TRBD1 covers 7 bases. V was clipped by 2 bases and J by 7 bases; unmatched bases: 2. The length of the CDR3 is 14 residues. The germline CDR1 and CDR2 sequences are SGHTA and FQGTGA. The CDR3 spells CASSLGQVNSPLHF. The CDR3 nucleotides read TGTGCCAGCAGCTTAGGACAGGTCAATTCACCCCTCCACTTT.

The chain is built from TRBV18 and TRBJ1-1; unclear D gene. The ends were cut back, 3 bases at V and 7 bases at J, with 9 bases in the middle. The CDR3 is 12 residues long. Germline CDR1 is KGHSH and CDR2 is LQKENI. CDR3: CASSPVDVEAFF. CDR3 DNA: TGTGCCAGCTCACCCGTTGATGTTGAAGCTTTCTTT.

This clone has just one count. This rearrangement joins TRBV10-1 to TRBJ2-1; D uncertain. CDR1 WNHNN and CDR2 SYGVQD come from the germline V gene (reference sequence). Trimming cost V 5 bases and J 6 bases, with 11 bases left between them. This CDR3 is built from 13 residues. CDR3 sequence: CASSRTRGNEQFF. CDR3 DNA: TGCGCCAGCAGTAGGACCCGAGGCAATGAGCAGTTCTTC.

The chain links TRBV12-3 or TRBV12-4 to TRBJ1-1; tentative D call: TRBD1 (6 bases). Trimming removed 4 bases from V and 3 bases from J, with 9 bases in between. The CDR3 loop spans 13 amino acids. The CDR3 bases are TGTGCCAGCAGTTGGTACAGGGACACTGAAGCTTTCTTT. It codes for CASSWYRDTEAFF.

The chain carries TRBV19 and TRBJ1-1; D gene uncertain. Germline CDR1 reads LNHDA; CDR2 reads SQIVND (reference sequence). The CDR3 has 11 residues. V dropped 6 bases and J dropped 7 bases, with 9 bases sitting between them. CDR3 DNA sequence: TGTGCCAGTAGGAGAGAGCTTGAAGCTTTCTTT. Translated, it gives CASRRELEAFF.

This clone was seen just once. The chain links TRBV25-1 to TRBJ1-1, with D possibly TRBD1 on 5 matching bases. The CDR3 runs 12 residues. Germline V CDR1 and CDR2: MGHDK, SYGVNS. The germline V and J ends were trimmed by 4 bases and 7 bases, with 10 bases remaining between them. The CDR3 nucleotides read TGTGCCAGCAGTGCTCCGGGACTTGAAGCTTTCTTT. Amino acid sequence: CASSAPGLEAFF.

This chain links TRBV5-1 with TRBJ2-1; TRBD1 is a possible D gene (7 bases). CDR1 and CDR2 (germline): SGHRS, YFSETQ. The V end lost 4 bases, the J end lost 8 bases, and 16 bases lay between the germline ends. The CDR3 totals 14 residues. The CDR3 loop is CASSQETGRHEQFF. Written as DNA, the CDR3 is TGCGCCAGCAGCCAGGAGACAGGGAGGCATGAGCAGTTCTTC. Complete variable domain (other parts from reference TRBV5-1 and TRBJ2-1): KAGVTQTPRYLIKTRGQQVTLSCSPISGHRSVSWYQQTPGQGLQFLFEYFSETQRNKGNFPGRFSGRQFSNSRSEMNVSTLELGDSALYLCASSQETGRHEQFFGPGTRLTVL.

The CDR3 reads CASQFSTANSPLHF. CDR3 bases: TGTGCCAGCCAGTTCAGCACCGCTAATTCACCCCTCCACTTT. The chain carries TRBV14 and TRBJ1-6; D unresolved. The CDR3 runs to 14 residues. Trimming removed 8 bases at V and 6 bases at J, with 14 bases between. Germline V gene sequence: CDR1 SGHDN, CDR2 FVKESK.

This clone was picked up one time. The rearrangement uses TRBV18 and TRBJ2-4; no clear D. V was clipped by 3 bases and J by 1 base, with 10 bases between them. The CDR3 spans 15 residues. In germline, CDR1 is KGHSH, CDR2 LQKENI. The CDR3 DNA sequence: TGTGCCAGCTCACCTGTCTCCGGGGCCAAAAACATTCAGTACTTC. Its translation is CASSPVSGAKNIQYF.

This rearrangement joins TRBV7-8 to TRBJ1-5, with D unresolved. Trimming left V 0 bases short and J 0 bases short, with 3 bases between. The CDR3 spans 14 residues. Germline CDR1 SGHVS, CDR2 FQNEAQ. The CDR3 spells CASSLAVSNQPQHF. The CDR3 DNA sequence: TGTGCCAGCAGCTTAGCAGTTAGCAATCAGCCCCAGCATTTT. The complete variable domain, with remaining parts taken from reference TRBV7-8 and TRBJ1-5, reads GAGVSQSPRYKVAKRGQDVALRCDPISGHVSLFWYQQALGQGPEFLTYFQNEAQLDKSGLPSDRFFAERPEGSVSTLKIQRTQQEDSAVYLCASSLAVSNQPQHFGDGTRLSIL.

The chain joins TRBV2 to TRBJ2-1; D gene ambiguous. V lost 8 bases and J lost 2, with 10 bases in between. The CDR3 loop spans 13 amino acids. In germline, CDR1 is SNHLY, CDR2 FYNNEI. CDR3 sequence: CASHWGPYNEQFF. CDR3 nucleotides: TGTGCCAGCCATTGGGGTCCCTACAATGAGCAGTTCTTC.

The V call is TRBV12-3 or TRBV12-4, the J call TRBJ1-2; D gene ambiguous. The CDR3 has 11 amino acids. Trimming cost V 5 bases and J 0 bases, with 1 base left between them. The CDR3 DNA reads TGTGCCAGCAGTCCTAACTATGGCTACACCTTC. Translated, it gives CASSPNYGYTF.

This chain joins TRBV4-3 and TRBJ1-2, with TRBD1 matching 7 bases. From germline, CDR1 is LGHNA and CDR2 YSLEER. The CDR3 has 15 residues. V lost 4 bases, J lost 4 bases, and 9 bases stayed unmatched. The CDR3 DNA sequence: TGCGCCAGCAGCCTGGAGACAGGGATATTCTATGGCTACACCTTC. Protein product: CASSLETGIFYGYTF.

A few counts support this clone. CDR3 DNA sequence: TGTGCCAGCAGCTTAGTCTTTAGTGGCGGGGGGGCCGTAGAGACCCAGTACTTC. This gives the protein CASSLVFSGGGAVETQYF. The gene calls are TRBV7-2 and TRBJ2-5; 9 nucleotides line up with TRBD2. V shed 1 base, J shed 4 bases, and the junction held 13 bases outside the gene matches. The CDR3 consists of 18 residues. CDR1 is SGHTA and CDR2 is FQGNSA in the germline V gene.

The chain has TRBV14 and TRBJ2-7; tentatively, D is TRBD2 (5 bases). CDR3 length: 12 amino acids. Germline V gene lookup returns CDR1 SGHDN and CDR2 FVKESK. Trimming pared 2 bases from V and 6 bases from J, leaving 8 bases between. This CDR3 is CASSQSGFEQYV. The CDR3 DNA reads TGTGCCAGCAGCCAATCGGGGTTCGAGCAGTACGTC.

The chain carries TRBV5-1 and TRBJ1-2; D gene ambiguous. The CDR3 loop spans 15 amino acids. Per germline, CDR1 SGHRS and CDR2 YFSETQ. The V end lost 5 bases, the J end lost 4 bases, and 18 bases lay between the germline ends. This CDR3 reads CASRPTETSVYGYTF. Written as DNA, the CDR3 is TGCGCCAGCAGACCAACAGAAACCTCCGTCTATGGCTACACCTTC.

The V gene is TRBV5-1, the J gene TRBJ2-3, with D unclear. V gave up 4 bases and J gave up 2 bases, with 11 bases separating them. Germline V gene data show CDR1 as SGHRS and CDR2 as YFSETQ. The CDR3 loop spans 14 amino acids. The CDR3 protein is CASSLGRTTDTQYF. The CDR3 nucleotides read TGCGCCAGCAGCCTAGGACGGACCACAGATACGCAGTATTTT.

The chain carries TRBV27 and TRBJ2-5; 7 bases map to TRBD1. Germline CDR1 reads MNHEY; CDR2 reads SMNVEV (reference sequence). The CDR3 sequence is 12 residues long. V lost 6 bases and J lost 5; bases outside the gene matches: 3. The CDR3 here is CASRGGAETQYF. The CDR3 region has the DNA TGTGCCAGCAGAGGGGGCGCGGAGACCCAGTACTTC.

The gene calls are TRBV18 and TRBJ2-7; D remains unclear. V was pared by 3 bases and J by 3 bases, with 18 bases between. The CDR3 has 16 amino acids. Germline CDR1 KGHSH, CDR2 LQKENI. The chain's CDR3 is CASSPAATVNNYEQYV. The CDR3 DNA sequence: TGTGCCAGCTCACCTGCCGCTACAGTAAATAACTACGAGCAGTACGTC.